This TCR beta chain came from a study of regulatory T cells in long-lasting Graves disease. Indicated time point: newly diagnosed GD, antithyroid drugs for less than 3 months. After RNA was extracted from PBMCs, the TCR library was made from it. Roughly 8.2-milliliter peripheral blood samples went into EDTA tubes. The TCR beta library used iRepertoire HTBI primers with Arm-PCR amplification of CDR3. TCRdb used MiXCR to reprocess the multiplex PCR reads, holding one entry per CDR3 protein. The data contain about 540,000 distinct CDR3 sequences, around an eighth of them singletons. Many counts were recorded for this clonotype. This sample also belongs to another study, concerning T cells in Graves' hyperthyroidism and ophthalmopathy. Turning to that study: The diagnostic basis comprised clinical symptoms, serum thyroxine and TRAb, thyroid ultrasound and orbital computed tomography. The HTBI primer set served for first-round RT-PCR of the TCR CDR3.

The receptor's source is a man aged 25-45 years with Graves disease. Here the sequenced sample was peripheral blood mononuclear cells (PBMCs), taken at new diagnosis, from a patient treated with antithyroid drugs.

The chain's CDR3 is CATRARAGSRQGINTEAFF. Written as DNA, the CDR3 is TGTGCCACCCGAGCTCGGGCAGGTAGTAGACAGGGAATCAACACTGAAGCTTTCTTT. The chain joins TRBV27 to TRBJ1-1; the match to TRBD1 covers 7 bases. Germline values: CDR1 MNHEY, CDR2 SMNVEV (reference sequence). This CDR3 is 19 amino acids long. The trim removed 10 bases at V and 2 bases at J, leaving 25 bases unmatched.